These 5 T cell receptor beta chains originate from one sample sequenced in a study of cytomegalovirus exposure and HLA in healthy donors. Primers: 60 Vbeta forward and 13 Jbeta reverse. Assay: immunoSEQ multiplex PCR; the TCRdb copy retains only in-frame clones and omits some. In the table there are tens of thousands of clones, around 72% of which are singletons. Sequencing used PBMCs. The origin of the receptors is a male donor in good health and CMV-seropositive.

This clone has more than one count but fewer than ten. CDR3: CASSMEGRSGQPQHF. CDR3 DNA sequence: TGTGCCAGTAGTATGGAAGGCAGGTCCGGTCAGCCCCAGCATTTT. The chain recombines TRBV19 with TRBJ1-5; D not resolved. Germline V lookup: CDR1 LNHDA, CDR2 SQIVND (reference sequence). V shed 3 bases and J shed 6 bases, with 15 bases lying between them. CDR3 size: 15 residues.

This clone was detected only once. The V call is TRBV5-1, the J call TRBJ2-5, with D hard to call. Trimming shortened V by 4 bases and J by 5 bases, and 6 bases separated the two germline ends. This CDR3 has 11 residues. Germline V gives CDR1 SGHRS, CDR2 YFSETQ. The CDR3 coding sequence is TGCGCCAGCAGCGACTGGGAGACCCAGTACTTC. Its translation: CASSDWETQYF.

The chain couples TRBV9 to TRBJ2-3; 9 bases agree with TRBD2. Germline assignment: CDR1 SGDLS and CDR2 YYNGEE. This CDR3 spans 16 amino acids. The V segment lost 4 bases and the J segment 3 bases; nucleotides outside the gene matches: 9. The CDR3 spells CASSLNSGSGTDTQYF. As DNA, the CDR3 is TGTGCCAGCAGCCTTAATAGCGGGAGCGGTACAGATACGCAGTATTTT.

The chain recombines TRBV4-1 with TRBJ2-1; no clear D. Trimming took 0 bases from V and 0 from J, leaving 12 bases between them. The germline CDR1 and CDR2 sequences are MGHRA and YSYEKL. This CDR3 has 17 residues. CDR3 sequence (DNA): TGCGCCAGCAGCCAAGAGCCCTCCCCCAGCTCCTACAATGAGCAGTTCTTC. Protein product: CASSQEPSPSSYNEQFF.

CDR3 nucleotide sequence: TGTGCCTGGAGTGTCCAGGGTTCCATTAACACTGAAGCTTTCTTT. Its translation: CAWSVQGSINTEAFF. The genes are TRBV30 and TRBJ1-1, with a weak D call TRBD1 (5 bases). Germline loops: CDR1 GTSNPN, CDR2 SVGIG (reference sequence). V was shortened by 0 bases and J by 2 bases, with 13 bases between the two germline ends. The CDR3 loop spans 15 amino acids.